This T cell receptor (beta chain) is drawn from a study of vaccination effects on CD4 cells after COVID-19. CDR3 size: 13 residues. Trimming left V 6 bases short and J 8 bases short, with 13 bases between. Viral peptide pools were used in the ViraFEST assay to expand antigen-specific CD4+ T cells, and sequencing came afterward. CD4+ T cells were isolated after less than 13 days of culture. Points on this clone: Its antigen is not known.

Assay: immunoSEQ multiplex PCR; the TCRdb copy retains only in-frame clones and omits some. The sample includes some 20,000 clones, less than 85% of them seen just once. Sequenced material: CD4+ T cells from PBMCs cultured with HCoV-229E spike peptides, taken before COVID-19 vaccination. This sequence originates from a human donor who received a COVID-19 vaccine. This chain joins TRBV12-3 or TRBV12-4 and TRBJ1-4, with unresolved D. CDR3 residues: CASSPGQAEKLFF. CDR3 nucleotides: TGTGCCAGCAGCCCCGGCCAAGCGGAAAAACTGTTTTTT.